One and the same sample provided the 9 T cell receptor beta chains below, sequenced in a study of blood T cell repertoires in COVID-19. The repertoire was sequenced with immunoSEQ multiplex PCR; TCRdb's copy has only in-frame clones and lacks some. The sample records 300,000 to 450,000 clones, more than 85% being singletons. Sequences were obtained from peripheral blood. The receptor source for this set is a human donor in a cohort sampled during active COVID-19.

The rearrangement links TRBV2 to TRBJ2-1, with D tentatively TRBD1 (6 bases). V was cut by 2 bases and J by 4 bases, with 9 bases left in between. The CDR3 has 14 residues. Germline V gene lookup returns CDR1 SNHLY and CDR2 FYNNEI. CDR3 amino acids: CASSEWTAYNEQFF. The DNA for the CDR3 is TGTGCCAGCAGTGAATGGACAGCTTACAATGAGCAGTTCTTC.

The rearrangement links TRBV7-2 to TRBJ2-7; 8 bases map to TRBD2. Germline CDR1 and CDR2: SGHTA and FQGNSA. This CDR3 has 14 amino acids. The J segment lost 4 bases and the V segment lost 8 bases, leaving 10 bases of the junction unmatched. The CDR3: CASHQAGDNYEQYF. In nucleotides, the CDR3 is TGTGCCAGCCACCAAGCGGGAGATAATTACGAGCAGTACTTC.

This clone showed up just once. The chain has TRBV30 and TRBJ2-7, with 7 bases that match TRBD1. The CDR3 has 11 residues. The junction had 7 bases not matched to a gene; V was cut back by 5 bases and J by 9 bases. Germline V gives CDR1 GTSNPN, CDR2 SVGIG (reference sequence). CDR3 sequence reads: CAWAEGGVQYF. CDR3 DNA: TGTGCCTGGGCCGAAGGGGGCGTGCAGTACTTC.

The rearrangement uses TRBV28 and TRBJ1-1; unclear D gene. The V gene's germline CDR1 is MDHEN and CDR2 SYDVKM. Trimming stripped 4 bases from V and 7 bases from J, with 7 bases between. This CDR3 contains 11 residues. CDR3 in amino acids: CASSSGGEAFF. The DNA for the CDR3 is TGTGCCAGCAGTTCCGGAGGTGAAGCTTTCTTT.

The chain couples TRBV25-1 to TRBJ2-7; TRBD2 agrees at 8 bases. Germline-derived CDR1 and CDR2 are MGHDK and SYGVNS. V was clipped by 6 bases and J by 3 bases; unmatched bases: 7. The CDR3 is 14 amino acids. CDR3 sequence: CASSLSGSGYEQYF. Written as DNA, the CDR3 is TGTGCCAGCAGCCTCAGCGGGAGCGGCTACGAGCAGTACTTC.

The chain is built from TRBV5-1 and TRBJ1-3, with D uncertain. Germline V gene data show CDR1 as SGHRS and CDR2 as YFSETQ. Trimming shortened V by 4 bases and J by 0 bases, and 20 bases separated the two germline ends. This CDR3 comprises 18 residues. The CDR3 DNA sequence: TGCGCCAGCAGCCCCGCTTTGGCTGATCGGAGCTCTGGAAACACCATATATTTT. This gives the protein CASSPALADRSSGNTIYF.

This clone was detected once. The V gene is TRBV27, the J gene TRBJ2-2, with D possibly being TRBD1 (5 bases). The CDR3 runs 15 residues. CDR1 is MNHEY, CDR2 SMNVEV, per germline (reference sequence). V was cut by 5 bases and J by 6 bases, with 16 bases left in between. The CDR3 spells CASSGTGKGAGELFF. CDR3 DNA: TGTGCCAGCAGTGGAACGGGCAAAGGGGCCGGGGAGCTGTTTTTT.

The chain links TRBV28 to TRBJ2-1; possibly TRBD1 for D (6 bases). This CDR3 is built from 16 residues. The germline CDR1 and CDR2 sequences are MDHEN and SYDVKM. Between the trimmed V and J ends, which lost 2 bases and 2 bases, there was a span of 13 bases. The CDR3 protein is CASSLRGSYAYNEQFF. The CDR3 region has the DNA TGTGCCAGCAGTTTAAGGGGGAGCTACGCCTACAATGAGCAGTTCTTC.

The chain couples TRBV5-4 to TRBJ2-1, with 9 bases matching TRBD2. This CDR3 has 19 amino acids. Germline lookup yields CDR1 SGHNT and CDR2 YYREEE (reference sequence). V was pared by 4 bases and J by 6 bases, with 20 bases of the junction left unmatched. CDR3 bases: TGTGCCAGCAGCCGAGTGGCCTCGCGCGGGGGGGCCTCGCGCAATGAGCAGTTCTTC. As protein: CASSRVASRGGASRNEQFF.